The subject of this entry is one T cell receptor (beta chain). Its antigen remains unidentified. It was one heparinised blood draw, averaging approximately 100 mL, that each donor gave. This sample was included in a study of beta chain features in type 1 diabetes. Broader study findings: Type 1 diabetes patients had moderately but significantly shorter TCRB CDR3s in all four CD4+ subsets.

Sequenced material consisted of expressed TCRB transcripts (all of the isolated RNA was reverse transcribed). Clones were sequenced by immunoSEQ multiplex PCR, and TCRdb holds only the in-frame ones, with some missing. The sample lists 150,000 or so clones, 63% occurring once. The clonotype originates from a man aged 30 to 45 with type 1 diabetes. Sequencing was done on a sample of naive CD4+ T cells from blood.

CDR3 in amino acids: CSVTLTGLQDTEAFF. CDR3 nucleotides: TGCAGCGTTACATTAACGGGACTACAAGACACTGAAGCTTTCTTT. The genes are TRBV29-1 and TRBJ1-1; D perhaps matches TRBD1 (5 bases). V lost 5 bases and J 3 bases, leaving 19 bases between the germline ends. CDR3 length: 15 amino acids. The germline CDR1 and CDR2 sequences are SQVTM and ANQGSEA.